The rows below give T cell receptor beta chains drawn from one sample of a study of cytomegalovirus exposure and HLA in healthy donors. The protocol was immunoSEQ multiplex PCR, while the TCRdb copy is restricted to in-frame clones and leaves out a portion. This table has about 120,000 clones, more than 65% appearing once. Specimen: PBMCs. The receptor source for this set is a man aged 40-55 years in good health and CMV-seropositive. Each CDR3 is given with its conserved first and last residue. A D gene is named only where the DNA matches it firmly. Size is stated for part of the rows, as once, few or many counts, or as a class when the clone is expanded.

j_call v_call d_call clone_size cdr3_aa cdr3_nt
TRBJ2-1 TRBV4-3 - once CASAQDPYNEQFF TGCGCCAGCGCCCAGGATCCCTACAATGAGCAGTTCTTC
TRBJ1-3 TRBV4-1 - few CASSQGARPGLSGNTIYF TGCGCCAGCAGCCAAGGCGCAAGGCCGGGACTCTCTGGAAACACCATATATTTT
TRBJ2-5 TRBV7-8 - - CASSLESPGGTQYF TGTGCCAGCAGCTTAGAATCCCCCGGGGGGACCCAGTACTTC
TRBJ1-5 TRBV28 TRBD1 - CASSFLGTGDNQPQHF TGTGCCAGCAGTTTCCTCGGGACAGGGGACAATCAGCCCCAGCATTTT
TRBJ1-3 TRBV7-9 - - CASTFDISGTIYF TGTGCCAGCACCTTTGACATTTCCGGCACCATATATTTT
TRBJ2-3 TRBV28 TRBD2 few CASTTSGGATSGQYF TGTGCCAGCACGACTAGCGGGGGGGCCACGAGCGGGCAGTATTTT
TRBJ2-2 TRBV7-3 - - CASRPGGTGELFF TGTGCCAGCAGGCCAGGTGGCACCGGGGAGCTGTTTTTT
TRBJ2-2 TRBV7-9 - many CASSVGLGFYTGELFF TGTGCCAGCAGCGTCGGACTGGGATTCTACACCGGGGAGCTGTTTTTT
TRBJ2-4 TRBV7-2 - - CASGPGAKNIQYF TGTGCCAGCGGCCCAGGGGCCAAAAACATTCAGTACTTC
TRBJ2-2 TRBV7-9 TRBD1 - CASSTGQANTGELFF TGTGCCAGCAGCACAGGACAGGCGAACACCGGGGAGCTGTTTTTT
TRBJ1-1 TRBV28 - - CASRGEGRPPEAFF TGTGCCAGCAGGGGGGAGGGGCGGCCCCCTGAAGCTTTCTTT
TRBJ2-4 TRBV9 TRBD1 - CASSVTVGGRDSQYF TGTGCCAGCAGCGTTACCGTAGGGGGTAGGGACAGTCAGTACTTC
TRBJ2-1 TRBV7-6 TRBD2 once CASSPRGRGGGEQFF TGTGCCAGCAGCCCAAGGGGGCGGGGGGGCGGTGAGCAGTTCTTC
TRBJ1-3 TRBV11-3 - - CASSLPHQGSSGNTIYF TGTGCCAGCAGCCTCCCCCACCAGGGGAGCTCTGGAAACACCATATATTTT
TRBJ1-2 TRBV7-9 TRBD1 few CASSLEDRGLYGYTF TGTGCCAGCAGCTTAGAAGACAGGGGGCTATATGGCTACACCTTC
TRBJ2-5 TRBV25-1 TRBD1 few CASSESRTGGETQYF TGTGCCAGCAGTGAATCGAGGACAGGGGGAGAGACCCAGTACTTC
TRBJ1-5 TRBV10-2 - - CASLQGSGQPQHF TGCGCCAGCCTACAGGGTTCTGGGCAGCCCCAGCATTTT
TRBJ2-7 TRBV9 TRBD1 - CASSVRRLGTDRYEQYF TGTGCCAGCAGCGTACGACGGCTCGGGACAGATAGATACGAGCAGTACTTC
TRBJ2-5 TRBV4-3 - - CASSQATPSFTGTQYF TGCGCCAGCAGCCAAGCCACCCCTAGCTTCACCGGGACCCAGTACTTC
TRBJ2-7 TRBV7-2 TRBD1 - CASSYTGTGGPYEQYF TGTGCCAGCAGCTACACCGGGACAGGGGGACCCTACGAGCAGTACTTC
TRBJ2-7 TRBV27 TRBD1 - CASSSYQGVGSPEQYF TGTGCCAGCAGTTCCTACCAGGGGGTTGGTTCTCCCGAGCAGTACTTC
TRBJ1-6 TRBV7-8 TRBD1 - CASSLGDRGHSPLHF TGTGCCAGCAGCTTAGGAGACAGGGGGCATTCACCCCTCCACTTT
TRBJ1-2 TRBV7-9 - - CASSSPARGSGYTF TGTGCCAGCAGCTCTCCAGCGCGGGGAAGTGGCTACACCTTC
TRBJ2-7 TRBV11-1 - - CASSFPGTYEQYF TGTGCCAGCAGCTTTCCAGGGACCTACGAGCAGTACTTC
TRBJ2-1 TRBV4-1 TRBD1 - CASSQAAAPGQGNEQFF TGCGCCAGCAGCCAAGCGGCAGCACCGGGACAGGGGAATGAGCAGTTCTTC
TRBJ2-3 TRBV4-2 TRBD2 - CASSQVSVLAGVRDTQYF TGTGCCAGCAGCCAAGTCTCGGTCCTAGCGGGGGTAAGAGATACGCAGTATTTT
TRBJ2-5 TRBV6-5 - - CASSLNREETQYF TGTGCCAGCAGTTTAAACAGGGAAGAGACCCAGTACTTC
TRBJ1-2 TRBV6-5 TRBD1 - CASTPNRGNYTF TGTGCCAGCACCCCGAACAGGGGGAACTACACCTTC
TRBJ2-3 TRBV7-9 - - CASSFSHRGDTQYF TGTGCCAGCAGCTTTTCCCACCGAGGGGATACGCAGTATTTT
TRBJ1-6 TRBV27 - - CASSLINESPLHF TGTGCCAGCAGTTTAATTAACGAGTCACCCCTCCACTTT
TRBJ2-7 TRBV19 TRBD1 - CASSIGTGTEQYF TGTGCCAGTAGTATAGGGACAGGGACCGAGCAGTACTTC
TRBJ2-3 TRBV4-3 TRBD1 - CASSQTPGQGIADTQYF TGCGCCAGCAGCCAAACGCCGGGACAGGGGATCGCAGATACGCAGTATTTT
TRBJ1-5 TRBV28 - - CATGEEYSNQPQHF TGTGCCACGGGGGAGGAATATAGCAATCAGCCCCAGCATTTT
TRBJ1-5 TRBV30 - - CAWTLGAFNQPQHF TGTGCCTGGACACTGGGGGCTTTCAATCAGCCCCAGCATTTT
TRBJ1-1 TRBV5-5 TRBD1 - CASSRDRGPEAFF TGTGCCAGCAGCCGGGACAGGGGACCTGAAGCTTTCTTT
TRBJ2-3 TRBV19 TRBD1 - CASSPNPGQGLTDTQYF TGTGCCAGTAGTCCAAACCCGGGACAGGGGCTCACAGATACGCAGTATTTT
TRBJ2-7 TRBV5-6 TRBD2 - CASSLSGGRHYEQYF TGTGCCAGCAGCTTGAGCGGGGGGCGTCACTACGAGCAGTACTTC
TRBJ2-3 TRBV7-8 TRBD2 medium-sized CASSQRTSGPRTDTQYF TGTGCCAGCAGCCAACGGACTAGCGGGCCTCGCACAGATACGCAGTATTTT
TRBJ2-3 TRBV7-8 - few CASSPSTTDTQYF TGTGCCAGCAGCCCATCTACCACAGATACGCAGTATTTT
TRBJ2-5 TRBV4-3 - - CASSQDLSQETQYF TGCGCCAGCAGCCAAGATCTATCTCAAGAGACCCAGTACTTC
TRBJ1-6 TRBV7-2 - - CASSKGAGDSYNSPLHF TGTGCCAGCAGCAAAGGGGCAGGTGACTCCTATAATTCACCCCTCCACTTT
TRBJ1-2 TRBV29-1 TRBD1 - CSVRQGYGYTF TGCAGCGTAAGACAGGGCTATGGCTACACCTTC
TRBJ1-1 TRBV6-4 - few CASRVRGGNTEAFF TGTGCCAGCAGGGTAAGGGGAGGGAACACTGAAGCTTTCTTT
TRBJ2-5 TRBV11-1 - - CASSLTGLQETQYF TGTGCCAGCAGCCTAACAGGGCTCCAAGAGACCCAGTACTTC
TRBJ2-1 TRBV5-1 - - CASSSDKNNNEQFF TGCGCCAGCAGCTCGGACAAAAACAACAATGAGCAGTTCTTC
TRBJ2-7 TRBV4-3 TRBD1 - CASSQDRGSYEQYF TGCGCCAGCAGCCAAGACAGGGGGTCCTACGAGCAGTACTTC
TRBJ1-2 TRBV13 TRBD1 - CASTLDRVGGYTF TGTGCCAGCACCCTCGACAGGGTGGGGGGCTACACCTTC
TRBJ1-1 TRBV6-5 - once CASSYLTGKKAFF TGTGCCAGCAGTTACTTAACAGGGAAAAAAGCTTTCTTT
TRBJ2-5 TRBV29-1 TRBD1 - CSVGQGRAGAQYF TGCAGCGTGGGACAGGGGAGGGCCGGGGCCCAGTACTTC
TRBJ2-7 TRBV15 - - CATSREILTYEQYF TGTGCCACCAGCAGAGAAATACTGACCTACGAGCAGTACTTC
TRBJ2-3 TRBV7-6 TRBD2 - CASSTRLAGTTDTQYF TGTGCCAGCAGCACACGACTAGCGGGGACCACAGATACGCAGTATTTT
TRBJ2-3 TRBV18 - - CASSPPGVTDTQYF TGTGCCAGCTCACCACCCGGGGTTACAGATACGCAGTATTTT
TRBJ2-5 TRBV6-1 - - CASRGGILGETQYF TGTGCCAGCAGGGGCGGGATACTCGGAGAGACCCAGTACTTC
TRBJ2-1 TRBV21-1 - once CASSKAGKRLSSYNEQFF TGTGCCAGCAGCAAAGCCGGCAAGCGCCTAAGCTCCTACAATGAGCAGTTCTTC
TRBJ2-6 TRBV25-1 - - CASTESSGANVLTF TGTGCCAGCACGGAGAGCTCTGGGGCCAACGTCCTGACTTTC
TRBJ1-5 TRBV19 - - CASSHPQLATQTGTRPPQPQHF TGTGCCAGTAGTCATCCACAATTGGCCACCCAGACAGGTACCCGGCCTCCTCAGCCCCAGCATTTT
TRBJ2-3 TRBV7-2 TRBD2 - CASSLDLAGGSADTQYF TGTGCCAGCAGCTTAGATCTAGCGGGGGGGTCCGCAGATACGCAGTATTTT